Each of the 32 T cell receptor beta chains below was sequenced from the same sample in a study of T cells after yellow fever vaccination. TCRdb used MiXCR to reprocess the 5' RACE reads, holding one entry per CDR3 protein. Of around 320,000 distinct CDR3 sequences in the sample, around 4.3% are singletons; the top ten hold approximately 20%. The specimen comprised PBMCs, sampled 15 days after the yellow fever booster vaccination. These receptors all come from a man younger than 35 who received the YFV17D yellow fever vaccine.

This clonotype was observed many times. The chain has TRBV5-1 and TRBJ2-3; D may be TRBD1 (6 bases). Germline assignment: CDR1 SGHRS and CDR2 YFSETQ. The CDR3 spans 16 residues. Trimming removed 4 bases from V and 6 bases from J, with 21 bases in between. As DNA, the CDR3 is TGCGCCAGCAGCCCTACCGGGACAAGATCTGCGGATACGCAGTATTTT. Translating it yields CASSPTGTRSADTQYF.

Only a few counts were recorded for this clonotype. The J gene is TRBJ2-7, the V gene TRBV2; D is undetermined. CDR1 SNHLY and CDR2 FYNNEI come from the germline V gene. V lost 4 bases, J lost 2 bases, and 9 bases lay in between. The CDR3 totals 13 residues. The DNA for the CDR3 is TGTGCCAGCAGTGCTGGGGAAGCCTACGAGCAGTACGTC. It translates to CASSAGEAYEQYV.

This clonotype was seen more than once but under ten times. The chain employs TRBV3-1 and TRBJ1-1, with 9 bases fitting TRBD1. J lost 4 bases, V lost 4 bases, and 13 bases had no gene match. CDR1 and CDR2 (germline): LGHDT, YNNKEL (reference sequence). The CDR3 is made up of 17 amino acids. In DNA form, the CDR3 reads TGTGCCAGCAGCCCAATACCGGGACAGGGATCGGGCACTGAAGCTTTCTTT. It specifies CASSPIPGQGSGTEAFF.

The V and J genes are TRBV3-1 and TRBJ2-3; no definite D call. The CDR3 is made up of 13 amino acids. Per germline, CDR1 LGHDT and CDR2 YNNKEL (reference sequence). The V and J ends lost 8 bases and 4 bases respectively, with 13 bases between them. Here the CDR3 reads CASGYLRADTQYF. The DNA of the CDR3 is TGTGCCAGCGGTTACCTTCGGGCAGATACGCAGTATTTT.

There are many counts of this clonotype. This CDR3 is CASSPPSSYNEQFF. DNA of the CDR3: TGTGCCAGCAGTCCCCCGTCGTCCTACAATGAGCAGTTCTTC. The gene calls are TRBV27 and TRBJ2-1; D remains unclear. V was shortened by 5 bases and J by 1 base, with 9 bases between the two germline ends. CDR1 and CDR2 (germline): MNHEY, SMNVEV (reference sequence). This CDR3 has 14 amino acids.

The chain joins TRBV5-1 to TRBJ1-6; tentative D call: TRBD1 (6 bases). Germline CDR1 is SGHRS and CDR2 is YFSETQ. The CDR3 runs 15 residues. V lost 5 bases and J 7 bases, leaving 16 bases between the germline ends. The CDR3 bases are TGCGCCAGCAGGTTGAACAGGGATGGAAATTCACCCCTCCACTTT. Translated, it gives CASRLNRDGNSPLHF.

This clonotype was seen only a few times. This rearrangement joins TRBV20-1 to TRBJ2-6; no clear D. The CDR3 spans 14 residues. V gave up 4 bases and J gave up 0 bases, with 7 bases separating them. Per germline, CDR1 DFQATT and CDR2 SNEGSKA (reference sequence). CDR3: CSAKFSSGANVLTF. CDR3 DNA sequence: TGCAGTGCTAAATTTAGCTCTGGGGCCAACGTCCTGACTTTC.

This clonotype has a count of ten or more. The chain joins TRBV7-9 to TRBJ1-5, with 8 nucleotides matching TRBD1. The V gene end was trimmed by 5 bases and the J gene end by 0 bases; junction bases not matched to a gene: 6. The CDR3 extends over 16 amino acids. Per germline, CDR1 SEHNR and CDR2 FQNEAQ (reference sequence). The CDR3 DNA sequence: TGTGCCAGCAGCCCCCCAGGACAGGGTAGCAATCAGCCCCAGCATTTT. Protein product: CASSPPGQGSNQPQHF.

The CDR3 DNA follows: TGTGCCAGCAGCGTACAAGGTCATGCGAATGAAAAACTGTTTTTT. Protein product: CASSVQGHANEKLFF. The gene calls are TRBV9 and TRBJ1-4, with no clear D. The germline gives CDR1 SGDLS, CDR2 YYNGEE. V was cut by 1 base and J by 5 bases, with 12 bases left in between. The CDR3 contains 15 residues.

This clonotype was observed a handful of times. The chain is built from TRBV9 and TRBJ2-3; 7 positions agree with TRBD1. There are 15 residues in the CDR3. The V gene's germline CDR1 is SGDLS and CDR2 YYNGEE. After removal of 2 bases from V and 1 base from J, the junction contained 4 bases not matched to a gene. The DNA of the CDR3 is TGTGCCAGCAGCGTGGGACAGTTAGGCACAGATACGCAGTATTTT. The encoded protein is CASSVGQLGTDTQYF.

The V gene is TRBV6-8, the J gene TRBJ1-5; no firm D call. This CDR3 is 16 amino acids long. CDR1 is MNHGY and CDR2 is SAAAGT in the germline V gene. Trimming cost V 9 bases and J 4 bases, with 22 bases left between them. Here the CDR3 reads CASLAPPEVGNQPQHF. Here the CDR3 DNA reads TGTGCCAGTTTAGCCCCACCCGAAGTAGGGAATCAGCCCCAGCATTTT.

This chain links TRBV11-3 with TRBJ1-1; D unclear. Germline lookup yields CDR1 SGHNT and CDR2 YENEEA. V dropped 5 bases and J dropped 5 bases, with 12 bases sitting between them. The CDR3 totals 13 residues. The CDR3 bases are TGTGCCAGCAGCCGAGGGTTTGGGACTGAAGCTTTCTTT. It yields the protein CASSRGFGTEAFF.

This clonotype has a count of ten or more. V usage is TRBV11-3 and J usage is TRBJ2-5, with a weak D call TRBD2 (6 bases). Deletions cut 1 base from V and 0 bases from J, with 18 bases between. The CDR3 runs to 18 residues. From germline, CDR1 is SGHNT and CDR2 YENEEA. Written as DNA, the CDR3 is TGTGCCAGCAGCTTAGGGGTTGGGGGACTGTCGTACCAAGAGACCCAGTACTTC. Protein: CASSLGVGGLSYQETQYF.

This clonotype was detected a few times. The chain uses TRBV6-5 and TRBJ1-1, with D unresolved. The ends were cut back, 6 bases at V and 5 bases at J, with 7 bases in the middle. Germline CDR1 reads MNHEY; CDR2 reads SVGAGI. The CDR3 length is 11 residues. CDR3 DNA: TGTGCCAGCAGGAAAAGAACTGAAGCTTTCTTT. Encoded protein: CASRKRTEAFF.

J is TRBJ2-7 and V is TRBV5-6; TRBD1 might be the D (5 bases). Germline V lookup: CDR1 SGHDT, CDR2 YYEEEE. V lost 2 bases, J lost 5 bases, and 8 bases lay in between. The length of the CDR3 is 12 residues. Here the CDR3 DNA reads TGTGCCAGCAGCTTAGGGGTCAACGAGCAGTACTTC. It codes for CASSLGVNEQYF.

This clonotype was recorded at least ten times. CDR3 bases: TGTGCCACCAGTGATTACCGGACAGCCTATGGCTACACCTTC. It translates to CATSDYRTAYGYTF. J is TRBJ1-2 and V is TRBV24-1; D is possibly TRBD1 (6 bases). Per germline, CDR1 KGHDR and CDR2 SFDVKD. The CDR3 is made up of 14 amino acids. Trimming shortened V by 2 bases and J by 4 bases, and 10 bases separated the two germline ends.

This clonotype turned up a few times. CDR3 region: CASSLQGLEQYV. CDR3 sequence (DNA): TGTGCCAGCAGTCTACAGGGGCTCGAGCAGTACGTC. This chain connects TRBV2 to TRBJ2-7; TRBD1 agrees at 7 bases. The CDR3 runs 12 residues. Germline values: CDR1 SNHLY, CDR2 FYNNEI. Trimming took 5 bases from V and 6 from J; bases not matched to a gene: 4.

The rearrangement links TRBV12-3 or TRBV12-4 to TRBJ2-7; D remains ambiguous. The CDR3 has 13 residues. Trimming left V 6 bases short and J 3 bases short, with 12 bases between. The CDR3 sequence: CASRRTEDYEQYF. CDR3 coding DNA: TGTGCCAGCAGGCGCACCGAAGACTACGAGCAGTACTTC.

This clonotype has only one observation. This chain joins TRBV16 and TRBJ1-3; tentatively, D is TRBD1 (5 bases). Between the trimmed V and J ends, which lost 0 bases and 1 base, there was a span of 7 bases. The CDR3 totals 15 residues. Germline V CDR1 and CDR2: KGHSY, FQNENV. The CDR3 bases are TGTGCCAGCAGCCAATCGGGGGGATCTGGAAACACCATATATTTT. It is translated as CASSQSGGSGNTIYF.

This clonotype was counted a few times. V usage is TRBV30 and J usage is TRBJ2-5, with TRBD2 matching over 7 bases. Germline V gene sequence: CDR1 GTSNPN, CDR2 SVGIG (reference sequence). Losses at the gene ends were 5 bases for V and 6 bases for J; bases not matched to a gene: 9. The CDR3 covers 13 residues. DNA of the CDR3: TGTGCCTGGGGGAGCGGGGAACTGAAGACCCAGTACTTC. Protein sequence: CAWGSGELKTQYF. The complete variable domain, with remaining parts taken from reference TRBV30 and TRBJ2-5, reads SQTIHQWPATLVQPVGSPLSLECTVEGTSNPNLYWYRQAAGRGLQLLFYSVGIGQISSEVPQNLSASRPQDRQFILSSKKLLLSDSGFYLCAWGSGELKTQYFGPGTRLLVL.

This clonotype was picked up many times. The chain carries TRBV9 and TRBJ2-7; 8 bases agree with TRBD2. The CDR3 runs 15 residues. With V trimmed by 3 bases and J by 5 bases, 10 bases remained unmatched. CDR1 and CDR2 from the germline V gene are SGDLS and YYNGEE. CDR3 protein: CASSAGGTPVNEQYF. The CDR3 coding sequence is TGTGCCAGCAGCGCGGGGGGGACCCCGGTAAACGAGCAGTACTTC.

V is TRBV4-1 and J is TRBJ2-7; 11 bases line up with TRBD2. V shed 4 bases and J 0 bases; nucleotides not matched to a gene: 11. This CDR3 region has 18 residues. Germline loops: CDR1 MGHRA, CDR2 YSYEKL. The CDR3 nucleotides are TGCGCCAGCAGCCCCCGTTCTAGCGGGGGGCCTAGCTCCTACGAGCAGTACTTC. It encodes CASSPRSSGGPSSYEQYF.

This chain uses TRBV20-1 with TRBJ2-1, with 9 bases identical to TRBD2. Trimming took 3 bases from V and 1 from J; bases not matched to a gene: 10. The CDR3 is 17 amino acids. Germline V gene lookup returns CDR1 DFQATT and CDR2 SNEGSKA (reference sequence). CDR3 DNA: TGCAGTGCTAGGCCCCTCCGACTAGCGGATTCCTACAATGAGCAGTTCTTC. Protein: CSARPLRLADSYNEQFF.

This clonotype was seen many times. J is TRBJ2-1 and V is TRBV7-8, with D perhaps TRBD2 (6 bases). Trimming cost V 4 bases and J 10 bases, with 20 bases left between them. Germline CDR1 and CDR2: SGHVS and FQNEAQ. The CDR3 runs 15 residues. The CDR3 is CASSSPRWEAQEQFF. CDR3 DNA sequence: TGTGCCAGCAGCTCCCCTAGATGGGAGGCGCAAGAGCAGTTCTTC.

The J gene is TRBJ2-7, the V gene TRBV10-2; 8 positions match TRBD1. After removal of 8 bases from V and 5 bases from J, the junction contained 8 bases not matched to a gene. CDR1 and CDR2 (germline): WSHSY, SAAADI. The CDR3 extends over 13 amino acids. The CDR3 nucleotides read TGCGCCAGCGGATGGACAGGGTTGAACGAGCAGTACTTC. Protein sequence: CASGWTGLNEQYF.

This clonotype was seen ten or more times. J is TRBJ2-1 and V is TRBV4-3; D is possibly TRBD1 or TRBD2 (6 bases each). Trimming took off 4 bases at V and 5 bases at J, with 15 bases between the two ends. The CDR3 totals 15 residues. Germline V lookup: CDR1 LGHNA, CDR2 YSLEER. The CDR3 spells CASSLGRGGHNEQFF. The CDR3 coding sequence is TGCGCCAGCAGCCTCGGGAGAGGGGGACACAATGAGCAGTTCTTC.

This clonotype has a count of ten or more. CDR3 bases: TGCGCCAGCAGCTTCGGGGGGGCCTCAGGAGATACGCAGTATTTT. Translated: CASSFGGASGDTQYF. The V gene is TRBV5-1, the J gene TRBJ2-3; 8 nucleotides agree with TRBD2. V gave up 2 bases and J gave up 5 bases; unmatched junction bases: 7. The CDR3 contains 15 residues. Germline V gene sequence: CDR1 SGHRS, CDR2 YFSETQ.

The chain joins TRBV5-1 to TRBJ2-5; 9 nucleotides agree with TRBD1. CDR1 is SGHRS, CDR2 YFSETQ, per germline. This CDR3 has 15 residues. J was trimmed by 4 bases and V by 7 bases; bases with no gene match: 11. CDR3 loop: CASRPAGTGLETQYF. In nucleotides, the CDR3 is TGCGCCAGCCGTCCAGCCGGGACAGGGTTAGAGACCCAGTACTTC.

The V call is TRBV3-2, the J call TRBJ2-5; the DNA was not used to check the table's D call, TRBD2. TRBV3-2 is an annotated pseudogene. This CDR3 region has 17 residues. The CDR3 is CAGSQERSGGAEETQYF. CDR3 in DNA: TGTGCCGGCAGCCAAGAGCGCAGCGGGGGGGCGGAAGAGACCCAGTACTTC.

There are many counts of this clonotype. This chain uses TRBV12-3 or TRBV12-4 with TRBJ2-1, with D possibly being TRBD2 (6 bases). This CDR3 has 14 residues. Trimming left V 6 bases short and J 8 bases short, with 17 bases between. CDR3 DNA sequence: TGTGCCAGCAGGCCGGGACTTAGCGTCCATGAGCAGTTCTTC. Translated, it gives CASRPGLSVHEQFF.

This clonotype was detected ten times or more. J is TRBJ2-3 and V is TRBV5-1; 8 bases map to TRBD2. The CDR3 length is 17 residues. Looked up from germline, CDR1 is SGHRS and CDR2 is YFSETQ. Trimming took 4 bases from V and 5 from J; bases not matched to a gene: 15. CDR3 coding DNA: TGCGCCAGCAGCCGAGGGAATAGCGGGGCCCTCGGAGATACGCAGTATTTT. It translates to CASSRGNSGALGDTQYF.

This clonotype was counted a few times. This chain joins TRBV5-1 and TRBJ2-1, with TRBD2 matching 8 bases. Trimming took 2 bases from V and 2 from J; bases not matched to a gene: 3. Germline lookup yields CDR1 SGHRS and CDR2 YFSETQ. The CDR3 is 15 amino acids. CDR3: CASSFTSGTYNEQFF. The CDR3 DNA reads TGCGCCAGCAGCTTCACTAGCGGCACCTACAATGAGCAGTTCTTC.